One and the same sample provided the 6 T cell receptor beta chains below, sequenced in a study of T cells in women clearing cervical HPV infection. Measured with immunoSEQ multiplex PCR; TCRdb has only the in-frame clones, and not every one. The sample has 20,000 to 25,000 clones. Sequenced sample: blood buffy coat. Receptor source: a woman aged 18-70 years with a cervical HPV16 infection that either progressed to CIN3+ or cleared (not recorded which).

Comments on this clone: The read ends 3 residues before the CDR3 terminus; that terminus is restored from the germline J gene. The genes are TRBV29-1 and TRBJ2-5; 16 bases are shared with TRBD2. CDR1 and CDR2 (germline): SQVTM, ANQGSEA. This CDR3 has 16 amino acids. With 5 bases clipped from V and 5 bases from J, the junction kept 8 bases outside the gene matches. CDR3: CSVSGTSGRAGETQYF. The DNA read from the CDR3 is TGCAGCGTTTCCGGGACTAGCGGGAGGGCCGGGGAGACC.

On this clone itself: Read sequence stops 3 residues before the CDR3 end, and the germline J gene provides the missing end. V gene TRBV5-1 combines with J gene TRBJ1-6; D might be TRBD1 (6 bases). Per the germline V gene, CDR1 is SGHRS and CDR2 is YFSETQ. The CDR3 extends over 13 amino acids. Trimming cost V 3 bases and J 10 bases, with 11 bases left between them. CDR3 DNA, as far as it was read: TGCGCCAGCAGCTCACAGGGCGGGTCACCC. This sequence encodes CASSSQGGSP. The full CDR3 sequence reads CASSSQGGSPLHF.

Of note for this clone: Read data end 3 residues before the CDR3 end; the end is taken from the germline J gene. The chain has TRBV7-2 and TRBJ1-5, with D perhaps matching TRBD1 (5 bases). CDR1 and CDR2 from the germline V gene are SGHTA and FQGNSA. Trimming shortened V by 2 bases and J by 3 bases, and 8 bases separated the two germline ends. This CDR3 region has 14 residues. The sequenced CDR3 bases are TGTGCCAGCAGCTTACACAGGACCAATCAGCCC. It codes for CASSLHRTNQP. The whole CDR3 region reads CASSLHRTNQPQHF.

Regarding this clone: The read stops 3 residues short of the end of the CDR3; the missing end is completed from the germline J gene. The chain carries TRBV14 and TRBJ1-1, with a possible D match to TRBD1 (6 bases). V lost 0 bases and J 5 bases, leaving 13 bases between the germline ends. Germline lookup yields CDR1 SGHDN and CDR2 FVKESK. This CDR3 spans 15 amino acids. CDR3 sequence: CASSQELGAWTEAFF. Incomplete CDR3 DNA: TGTGCCAGCAGCCAAGAGTTGGGGGCGTGGACTGAA.

A note on this clone: The read is 3 residues too short to cover the CDR3 end, so that end is filled in from the germline J gene. The V and J genes are TRBV7-8 and TRBJ1-1, with 10 bases lining up with TRBD1. The CDR3 is 14 amino acids. Per germline, CDR1 SGHVS and CDR2 FQNEAQ. V shed 3 bases, J shed 6 bases, and the junction held 4 bases outside the gene matches. The CDR3 reads CASSFDRGPSEAFF. The sequenced CDR3 bases are TGTGCCAGCAGCTTCGACAGGGGGCCTTCTGAA.

Concerning this clone itself: The CDR3 end falls 3 residues outside the read, so it is completed with the germline J gene. The chain is built from TRBV12-5 and TRBJ2-3, with TRBD1 matching over 9 bases. The germline V gene has CDR1 LGHNT and CDR2 FRNRAP. This CDR3 contains 14 residues. CDR3 bases read: TGTGCTAGTGGTCCATCCCCACAGGGGGCGTCG. Protein: CASGPSPQGAS. The complete CDR3 reads CASGPSPQGASQYF.